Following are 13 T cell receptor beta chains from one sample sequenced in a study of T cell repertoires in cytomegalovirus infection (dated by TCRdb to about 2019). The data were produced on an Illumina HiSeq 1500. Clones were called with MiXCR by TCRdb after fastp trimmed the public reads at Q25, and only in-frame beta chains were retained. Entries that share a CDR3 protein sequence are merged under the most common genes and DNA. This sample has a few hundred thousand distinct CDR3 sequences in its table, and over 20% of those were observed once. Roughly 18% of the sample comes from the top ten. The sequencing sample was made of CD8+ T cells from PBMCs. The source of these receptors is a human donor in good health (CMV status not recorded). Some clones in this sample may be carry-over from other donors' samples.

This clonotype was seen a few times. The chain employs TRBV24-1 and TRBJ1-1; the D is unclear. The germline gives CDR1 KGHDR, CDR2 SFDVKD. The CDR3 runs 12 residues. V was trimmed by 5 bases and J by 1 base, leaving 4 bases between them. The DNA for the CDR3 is TGTGCCACCAGTGCCGGGAACACTGAAGCTTTCTTT. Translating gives CATSAGNTEAFF.

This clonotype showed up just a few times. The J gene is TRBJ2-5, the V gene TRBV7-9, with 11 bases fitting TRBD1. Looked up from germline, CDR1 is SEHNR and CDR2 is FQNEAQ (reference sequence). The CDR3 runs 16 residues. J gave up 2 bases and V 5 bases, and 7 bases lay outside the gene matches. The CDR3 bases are TGTGCCAGCAGCGCAACCGGGACAGGGGGGCAAGAGACCCAGTACTTC. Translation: CASSATGTGGQETQYF.

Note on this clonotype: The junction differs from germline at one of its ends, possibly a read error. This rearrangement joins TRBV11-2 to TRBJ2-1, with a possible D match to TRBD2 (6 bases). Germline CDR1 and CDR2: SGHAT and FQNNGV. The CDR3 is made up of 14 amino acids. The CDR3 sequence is CARSLGRPRGEQFF. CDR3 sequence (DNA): TGTGCCAGGAGCTTAGGGAGGCCACGGGGTGAGCAGTTCTTC.

The CDR3 protein is CSVPSGSESSYNEQFF. As DNA, the CDR3 is TGCAGCGTTCCATCCGGGTCCGAGAGCTCCTACAATGAGCAGTTCTTC. The J gene is TRBJ2-1, the V gene TRBV29-1; unclear D gene. Trimming removed 5 bases at V and 0 bases at J, with 17 bases between. The CDR3 covers 16 residues. The V gene's germline CDR1 is SQVTM and CDR2 ANQGSEA.

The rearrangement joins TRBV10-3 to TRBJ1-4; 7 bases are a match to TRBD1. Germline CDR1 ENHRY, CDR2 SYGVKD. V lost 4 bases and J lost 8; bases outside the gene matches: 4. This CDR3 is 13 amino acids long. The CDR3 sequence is CAISGGTEEKLFF. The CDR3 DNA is TGTGCCATCAGTGGCGGGACAGAAGAAAAACTGTTTTTT.

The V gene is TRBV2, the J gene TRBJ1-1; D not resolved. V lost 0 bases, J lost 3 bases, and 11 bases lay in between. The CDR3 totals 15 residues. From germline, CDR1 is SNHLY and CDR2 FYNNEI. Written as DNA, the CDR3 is TGTGCCAGCAGTGAAGCCCCGGGTTGGGACACTGAAGCTTTCTTT. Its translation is CASSEAPGWDTEAFF.

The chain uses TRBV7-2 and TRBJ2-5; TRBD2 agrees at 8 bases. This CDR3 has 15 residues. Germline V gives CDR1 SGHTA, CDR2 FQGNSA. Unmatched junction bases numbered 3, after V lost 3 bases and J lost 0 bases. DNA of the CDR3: TGTGCCAGCAGCTTCGGGGGGGAGTACCAAGAGACCCAGTACTTC. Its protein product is CASSFGGEYQETQYF.

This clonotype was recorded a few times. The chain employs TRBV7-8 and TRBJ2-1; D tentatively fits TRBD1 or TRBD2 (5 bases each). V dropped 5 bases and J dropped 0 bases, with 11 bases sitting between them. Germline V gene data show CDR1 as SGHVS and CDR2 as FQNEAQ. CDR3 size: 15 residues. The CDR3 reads CASSPGPGSYNEQFF. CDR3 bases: TGTGCCAGCAGCCCGGGGCCGGGCTCCTACAATGAGCAGTTCTTC. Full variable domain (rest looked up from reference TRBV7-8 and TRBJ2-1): GAGVSQSPRYKVAKRGQDVALRCDPISGHVSLFWYQQALGQGPEFLTYFQNEAQLDKSGLPSDRFFAERPEGSVSTLKIQRTQQEDSAVYLCASSPGPGSYNEQFFGPGTRLTVL.

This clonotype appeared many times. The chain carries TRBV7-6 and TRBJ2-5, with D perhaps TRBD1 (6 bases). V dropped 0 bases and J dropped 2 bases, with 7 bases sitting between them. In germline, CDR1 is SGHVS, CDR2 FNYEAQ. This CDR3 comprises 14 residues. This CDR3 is CASSLATGQETQYF. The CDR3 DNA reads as TGTGCCAGCAGCTTAGCTACAGGGCAAGAGACCCAGTACTTC.

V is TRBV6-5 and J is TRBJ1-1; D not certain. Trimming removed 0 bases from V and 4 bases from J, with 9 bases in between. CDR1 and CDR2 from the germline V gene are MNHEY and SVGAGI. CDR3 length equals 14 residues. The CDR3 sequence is CASSYSPGGTEAFF. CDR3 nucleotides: TGTGCCAGCAGTTACTCTCCGGGAGGCACTGAAGCTTTCTTT.

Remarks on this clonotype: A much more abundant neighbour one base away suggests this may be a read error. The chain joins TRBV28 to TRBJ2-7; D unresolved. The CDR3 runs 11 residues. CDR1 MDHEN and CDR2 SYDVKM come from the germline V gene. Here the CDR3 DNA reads TGTGGCAGCAGTTTAGGAAACGAGCAGTACTTC. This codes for CGSSLGNEQYF.

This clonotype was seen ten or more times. As DNA, the CDR3 is TGTGCCAGCAGCTATCCTGGACAGGGGGATGAGCAGTTCTTC. Protein: CASSYPGQGDEQFF. This rearrangement joins TRBV7-8 to TRBJ2-1, with 10 bases aligning to TRBD1. Germline V gene lookup returns CDR1 SGHVS and CDR2 FQNEAQ. CDR3 length: 14 amino acids. V lost 4 bases to trimming and J lost 8 bases; unmatched junction nucleotides: 5.

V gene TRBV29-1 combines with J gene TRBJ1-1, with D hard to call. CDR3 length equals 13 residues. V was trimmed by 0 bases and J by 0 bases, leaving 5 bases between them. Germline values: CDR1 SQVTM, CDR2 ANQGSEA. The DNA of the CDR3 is TGCAGCGTTGAAGAAAGGTTGAACACTGAAGCTTTCTTT. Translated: CSVEERLNTEAFF.